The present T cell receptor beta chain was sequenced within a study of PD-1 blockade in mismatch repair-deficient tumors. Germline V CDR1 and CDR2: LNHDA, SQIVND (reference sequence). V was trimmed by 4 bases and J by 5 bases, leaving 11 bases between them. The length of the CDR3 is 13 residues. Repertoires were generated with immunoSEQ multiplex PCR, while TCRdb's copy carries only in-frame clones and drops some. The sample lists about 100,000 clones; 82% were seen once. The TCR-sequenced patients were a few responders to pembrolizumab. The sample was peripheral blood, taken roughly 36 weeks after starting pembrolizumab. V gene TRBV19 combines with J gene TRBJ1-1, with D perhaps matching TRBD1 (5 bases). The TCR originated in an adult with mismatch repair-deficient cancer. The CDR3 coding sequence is TGTGCCAGTAGTACCGGGGCCGGTACTGAAGCTTTCTTT. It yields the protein CASSTGAGTEAFF.